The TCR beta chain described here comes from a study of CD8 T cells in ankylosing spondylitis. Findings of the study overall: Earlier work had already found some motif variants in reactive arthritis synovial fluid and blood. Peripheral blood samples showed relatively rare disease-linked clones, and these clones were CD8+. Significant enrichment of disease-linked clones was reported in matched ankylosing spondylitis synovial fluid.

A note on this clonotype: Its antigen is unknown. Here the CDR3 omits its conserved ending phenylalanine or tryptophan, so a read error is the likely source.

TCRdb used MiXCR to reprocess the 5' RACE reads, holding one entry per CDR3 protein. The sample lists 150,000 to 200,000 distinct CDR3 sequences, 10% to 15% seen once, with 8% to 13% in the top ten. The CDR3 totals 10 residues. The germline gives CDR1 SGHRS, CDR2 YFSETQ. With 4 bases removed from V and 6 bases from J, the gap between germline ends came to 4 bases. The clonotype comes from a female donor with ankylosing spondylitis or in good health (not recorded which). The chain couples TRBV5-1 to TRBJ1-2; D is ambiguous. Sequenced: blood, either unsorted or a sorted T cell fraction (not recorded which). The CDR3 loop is CASSPDGYTL. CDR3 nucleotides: TGCGCCAGCAGCCCGGATGGCTACACCCTC.